This TCR beta chain was sequenced during a study of neoadjuvant anti-PD-1 for oral cavity cancer. The wider study: Non-progressing patients received a fourth nivolumab dose near day 43, then surgery on days 50-56. Points from the study as a whole: Treg/Th17 ratio rose with pretreatment blood and fell with post-treatment tumor TCRbeta clonality.

Losses at the gene ends were 4 bases for V and 7 bases for J; bases not matched to a gene: 13. Germline V gene data show CDR1 as SGHDN and CDR2 as FVKESK. The CDR3 extends over 18 amino acids. Stage II-IVA oral cavity squamous cell carcinoma was new and untreated by systemic or radiation therapy. Sequencing was performed with immunoSEQ multiplex PCR; in TCRdb, only in-frame clones are kept and a portion is missing. The sample records 60,000 to 75,000 clones, more than 65% being singletons. A word on this clone: The antigen remains unidentified.

The sample in question was PBMCs, obtained before nivolumab (anti-PD-1) treatment. This TCR was sampled from a person between 40 and 80 years old with oral cavity squamous cell carcinoma. This chain uses TRBV14 with TRBJ2-1; 13 bases fit TRBD2. For the CDR3, the DNA is TGTGCCAGCAGCCGCCGTCCGGGACTAGCGGGGTCGCGGAATGAGCAGTTCTTC. Protein sequence: CASSRRPGLAGSRNEQFF.